These 21 T cell receptor beta chains originate from one sample sequenced in a study of vaccination effects on CD4 cells after COVID-19. Their specific antigens are unknown. Sequencing was performed with immunoSEQ multiplex PCR; in TCRdb, only in-frame clones are kept and a portion is missing. The top ten clones hold under 4.5% of a sample with 55,000 to 75,000 clones, over 65% of them seen once. Under the ViraFEST assay, PBMC were stimulated with viral peptide pools so that antigen-specific CD4+ T cells expanded. Sequencing was performed afterwards. Culturing for 9 to 10 days preceded CD4+ T cell isolation. No vaccinee had earlier SARS-CoV-2 infection, and nucleocapsid antibodies were negative. The starting material was CD4+ T cells from PBMCs cultured with HCoV-OC43 spike peptides, obtained before COVID-19 vaccination. Subset meaning: HCoV-OC43 spike overlapping peptide pool stimulation. These receptors originate from a human donor who received a COVID-19 vaccine.

CDR3 region: CASSLGAGAGANVLTF. CDR3 nucleotide sequence: TGTGCCAGCAGCCTTGGGGCAGGGGCTGGGGCCAACGTCCTGACTTTC. V and J are TRBV7-3 and TRBJ2-6; perhaps TRBD1 as D (6 bases). Per the germline V gene, CDR1 is SGHTA and CDR2 is FQGTGA. Trimming cost V 5 bases and J 2 bases, with 13 bases left between them. This CDR3 region has 16 residues.

The chain couples TRBV4-1 to TRBJ2-7; 7 bases are shared with TRBD2. The ends lost 4 bases at V and 2 bases at J; junction bases unmatched: 11. CDR3 size: 16 residues. Germline CDR1 and CDR2: MGHRA and YSYEKL. The CDR3 sequence: CASSRPPGEGPYEQYV. CDR3 bases: TGCGCCAGCAGCCGCCCCCCCGGGGAGGGCCCCTACGAGCAGTACGTC.

The chain carries TRBV3-1 (or the pseudogene TRBV3-2) and TRBJ2-7; 9 bases match TRBD1. The CDR3 totals 15 residues. The germline V gene encodes CDR1 LGHDT and CDR2 YNNKEL (reference sequence). V dropped 4 bases and J dropped 4; count of bases not matched to a gene: 8. In DNA, the CDR3 is TGTGCCAGCAGCCGGACCGGGACAGGGAATTACGAGCAGTACGTC. Protein product: CASSRTGTGNYEQYV.

The rearrangement uses TRBV18 and TRBJ1-1; D perhaps matches TRBD1 (5 bases). CDR3 length equals 13 residues. V was trimmed by 3 bases and J by 6 bases, leaving 11 bases between them. Germline V gene data show CDR1 as KGHSH and CDR2 as LQKENI. The CDR3 reads CASSPGQTPEAFF. As DNA, the CDR3 is TGTGCCAGCTCACCGGGGCAGACCCCTGAAGCTTTCTTT.

The chain carries TRBV6-5 and TRBJ2-1; no clear D gene. This CDR3 contains 14 residues. Germline loops: CDR1 MNHEY, CDR2 SVGAGI. V gave up 5 bases and J gave up 8 bases, with 16 bases separating them. DNA of the CDR3: TGTGCCAGCAGTAGGACCGCCGGCGACGATGAGCAGTTCTTC. Translated: CASSRTAGDDEQFF.

This sequence joins TRBV7-2 and TRBJ1-2; TRBD1 matches at 10 bases. V shed 4 bases and J 4 bases; nucleotides not matched to a gene: 9. The CDR3 contains 16 residues. The germline CDR1 and CDR2 sequences are SGHTA and FQGNSA. The CDR3 region is CASSSSDRGLSYGYTF. The CDR3 DNA sequence: TGTGCCAGCAGCTCATCGGACAGGGGGTTATCCTATGGCTACACCTTC.

This chain links TRBV30 with TRBJ1-6, with 7 positions matching TRBD1. Trimming removed 0 bases from V and 4 bases from J; junction bases left unmatched: 3. Germline CDR1 GTSNPN, CDR2 SVGIG (reference sequence). The CDR3 sequence is 15 residues long. As DNA, the CDR3 is TGTGCCTGGAGTGTATTGGACAGGTATAATTCACCCCTCCACTTT. Protein sequence: CAWSVLDRYNSPLHF.

The count of this clone is one. The chain links TRBV5-5 to TRBJ2-1; tentatively, D is TRBD2 (6 bases). V was shortened by 5 bases and J by 8 bases, with 17 bases between the two germline ends. In germline, CDR1 is SGHKS, CDR2 YYEKEE (reference sequence). CDR3 length equals 14 residues. The CDR3 nucleotides read TGTGCCAGCAGATCCTCCGCGGGACGTGATGAGCAGTTCTTC. Its translation: CASRSSAGRDEQFF.

V is TRBV27 and J is TRBJ2-3; either TRBD1 or TRBD2 may fit D (5 bases each). The ends were cut back, 6 bases at V and 4 bases at J, with 20 bases in the middle. The germline V gene encodes CDR1 MNHEY and CDR2 SMNVEV (reference sequence). The CDR3 length is 16 residues. The CDR3 protein is CASSPRGQVEADTQYF. Here the CDR3 DNA reads TGTGCCAGCAGCCCACGGGGCCAGGTAGAAGCAGATACGCAGTATTTT.

The chain is built from TRBV4-1 and TRBJ2-5; unclear D gene. Trimming took off 2 bases at V and 1 base at J, with 14 bases between the two ends. CDR1 and CDR2 (germline): MGHRA, YSYEKL. This CDR3 is built from 16 residues. The CDR3 loop is CASSQLNLGFQETQYF. As DNA, the CDR3 is TGCGCCAGCAGCCAATTGAATTTGGGATTCCAAGAGACCCAGTACTTC.

The rearrangement uses TRBV28 and TRBJ1-4, with 8 bases identical to TRBD1. The CDR3 spans 16 residues. V lost 4 bases to trimming and J lost 3 bases; unmatched junction nucleotides: 7. Germline V gene sequence: CDR1 MDHEN, CDR2 SYDVKM. CDR3 in amino acids: CASSSQGARANEKLFF. CDR3 DNA: TGTGCCAGCAGTTCCCAGGGGGCGCGGGCTAATGAAAAACTGTTTTTT.

The V gene is TRBV6-1, the J gene TRBJ1-2; D is perhaps TRBD1 (6 bases). There are 12 residues in the CDR3. The V gene's germline CDR1 is MNHNS and CDR2 SASEGT. Trimming removed 3 bases from V and 4 bases from J, with 6 bases in between. The CDR3 reads CASSDRGYGYTF. The CDR3 bases are TGTGCCAGCAGTGACAGGGGCTATGGCTACACCTTC.

This clone showed up just once. The chain employs TRBV7-2 and TRBJ2-5; 10 bases are a match to TRBD2. The CDR3 is 17 residues long. Germline CDR1 and CDR2: SGHTA and FQGNSA. With 5 bases clipped from V and 1 base from J, the junction kept 10 bases outside the gene matches. In DNA form, the CDR3 reads TGTGCCAGCAGCCCCCTTTCCCTAGCGGGGGTCCAAGAGACCCAGTACTTC. It yields the protein CASSPLSLAGVQETQYF.

The chain couples TRBV19 to TRBJ2-1, with D possibly being TRBD2 (5 bases). The V gene lost 9 bases and the J gene lost 4 bases, with 16 bases spanning the gap. CDR1 LNHDA and CDR2 SQIVND come from the germline V gene (reference sequence). The CDR3 contains 14 residues. The CDR3 spells CASSGVASYNEQFF. The CDR3, as DNA: TGTGCCAGCTCCGGGGTAGCGTCATACAATGAGCAGTTCTTC.

The chain links TRBV5-1 to TRBJ2-5; D ambiguous. Looked up from germline, CDR1 is SGHRS and CDR2 is YFSETQ. The V and J ends lost 4 bases and 3 bases respectively, with 16 bases between them. CDR3 length: 15 amino acids. The CDR3 region has the DNA TGCGCCAGCAGCCCGGTTGTTGCACCGGAAGAGACCCAGTACTTC. This gives the protein CASSPVVAPEETQYF. Full variable domain (remainder filled in from reference TRBV5-1 and TRBJ2-5): KAGVTQTPRYLIKTRGQQVTLSCSPISGHRSVSWYQQTPGQGLQFLFEYFSETQRNKGNFPGRFSGRQFSNSRSEMNVSTLELGDSALYLCASSPVVAPEETQYFGPGTRLLVL.

As DNA, the CDR3 is TGTGCCACGATCCGGGACAGCTCTAATGAAAAACTGTTTTTT. This codes for CATIRDSSNEKLFF. The V call is TRBV6-5, the J call TRBJ1-4; 7 nucleotides line up with TRBD1. Germline CDR1 MNHEY, CDR2 SVGAGI. The CDR3 totals 14 residues. V shed 10 bases, J shed 3 bases, and the junction held 8 bases outside the gene matches.

The chain is built from TRBV6-6 and TRBJ2-2; a possible D gene is TRBD1 (6 bases). The CDR3 consists of 16 residues. V lost 5 bases to trimming and J lost 3 bases, with 16 bases between them. Germline lookup yields CDR1 MNHNY and CDR2 SVGAGI (reference sequence). CDR3 sequence: CASSVQQGSDTGELFF. Written as DNA, the CDR3 is TGTGCCAGCAGTGTACAACAGGGTAGCGACACCGGGGAGCTGTTTTTT.

The gene calls are TRBV27 and TRBJ1-2; D is ambiguous. The germline V gene has CDR1 MNHEY and CDR2 SMNVEV (reference sequence). This CDR3 spans 15 amino acids. V lost 5 bases, J lost 4 bases, and 17 bases lay in between. The CDR3 sequence is CASSKPGGPLYGYTF. The CDR3 region has the DNA TGTGCCAGCAGTAAACCAGGCGGACCCCTCTATGGCTACACCTTC.

The chain joins TRBV6-5 to TRBJ2-2; D remains ambiguous. Germline V gene data show CDR1 as MNHEY and CDR2 as SVGAGI. This CDR3 region has 12 residues. V was shortened by 6 bases and J by 1 base, with 3 bases between the two germline ends. CDR3 sequence (DNA): TGTGCCAGCAGAAAGAACACCGGGGAGCTGTTTTTT. Translation gives CASRKNTGELFF.

This chain links TRBV19 with TRBJ1-2, with 8 bases identical to TRBD1. The V gene end was trimmed by 5 bases and the J gene end by 4 bases; junction bases not matched to a gene: 9. CDR1 is LNHDA, CDR2 SQIVND, per germline (reference sequence). The CDR3 totals 15 residues. The CDR3 here is CASSLAGTGLYGYTF. CDR3 nucleotide sequence: TGTGCCAGTAGTCTAGCCGGGACAGGTCTCTATGGCTACACCTTC.

V and J are TRBV5-8 and TRBJ2-3; D is possibly TRBD2 (6 bases). The V end was cut by 7 bases, the J end by 1 base, with 19 bases between. This CDR3 spans 16 amino acids. Germline CDR1 and CDR2: SGHTS and YDEGEE. CDR3 nucleotide sequence: TGTGCCAGCCCCACGGCGCCGGGGGAAGGCACAGATACGCAGTATTTT. Amino acid sequence: CASPTAPGEGTDTQYF.